These 32 T cell receptor beta chains came from one sample sequenced in a study of blood T cell repertoires in COVID-19. Sequencing used immunoSEQ multiplex PCR; TCRdb keeps in-frame clones, though not all of them. Among roughly 120,000 clones, 85% to 90% were seen once, and the ten largest hold 11%. The sample taken for sequencing was peripheral blood. Source of these receptors: an older man with acute or convalescent COVID-19.

The J gene is TRBJ1-1, the V gene TRBV6-2 or TRBV6-3; 8 bases line up with TRBD1. The CDR3 contains 16 residues. V trimming: 0 bases; J trimming: 8 bases; junction bases outside the gene matches: 11. Germline loops: CDR1 MNHEY, CDR2 SVGEGT. This chain's CDR3 is CASSYSWTGQRMEAFF. DNA for the CDR3: TGTGCCAGCAGTTACTCCTGGACAGGGCAACGTATGGAAGCTTTCTTT.

V is TRBV4-3 and J is TRBJ2-7, with D possibly matching TRBD1 (5 bases). Trimming removed 0 bases from V and 2 bases from J, with 11 bases in between. Germline CDR1 LGHNA, CDR2 YSLEER. The CDR3 loop spans 15 amino acids. The CDR3 DNA reads as TGCGCCAGCAGCCAAGAGCTAGGGGTAACCTACGAGCAGTACTTC. As protein: CASSQELGVTYEQYF.

The V gene is TRBV6-5, the J gene TRBJ2-7; 7 bases are a match to TRBD1. Germline CDR1 is MNHEY and CDR2 is SVGAGI. V dropped 4 bases and J dropped 5; count of bases not matched to a gene: 8. This CDR3 has 14 amino acids. The chain's CDR3 is CASSSFQGVDEQYF. The CDR3 DNA follows: TGTGCCAGCAGTTCTTTCCAGGGGGTCGACGAGCAGTACTTC.

V is TRBV7-2 and J is TRBJ1-5; weak D call: TRBD1 (5 bases). V lost 3 bases and J 0 bases, leaving 9 bases between the germline ends. The CDR3 runs to 15 residues. Germline V gene sequence: CDR1 SGHTA, CDR2 FQGNSA. The CDR3 spells CASSLQGVSNQPQHF. CDR3 nucleotide sequence: TGTGCCAGCAGCTTGCAAGGGGTTAGCAATCAGCCCCAGCATTTT.

A note on this clone: The junction and the germline gene differ at one end; a read error may be behind it. V gene TRBV2 combines with J gene TRBJ2-1; D is unclear. From germline, CDR1 is SNHLY and CDR2 FYNNEI. The CDR3 length is 12 residues. In DNA, the CDR3 is TGTGCCAGCGGTGACCGGTACAATGAGCAGTTCTTC. This sequence encodes CASGDRYNEQFF.

The chain carries TRBV5-1 and TRBJ1-4, with 7 bases aligning to TRBD1. The CDR3 spans 13 residues. Germline CDR1 and CDR2: SGHRS and YFSETQ. J was trimmed by 10 bases and V by 0 bases; bases with no gene match: 3. The chain's CDR3 is CASSLGQGGKLFF. The CDR3 nucleotides are TGCGCCAGCAGCTTGGGACAGGGAGGAAAACTGTTTTTT.

This clone appeared once. The chain is built from TRBV3-1 (or the pseudogene TRBV3-2) and TRBJ2-7, with 12 bases that match TRBD2. The CDR3 sequence is 16 residues long. After removal of 4 bases from V and 1 base from J, the junction contained 5 bases not matched to a gene. Germline V CDR1 and CDR2: LGHDT, YNNKEL (reference sequence). The CDR3 here is CASSPPGLAGSYEQYF. CDR3 sequence (DNA): TGTGCCAGCAGCCCCCCCGGACTAGCGGGATCCTACGAGCAGTACTTC.

The V call is TRBV3-1 (or the pseudogene TRBV3-2), the J call TRBJ2-1; tentative D call: TRBD1 (6 bases). This CDR3 contains 16 residues. V lost 1 base and J lost 5, with 15 bases in between. CDR1 is LGHDT and CDR2 is YNNKEL in the germline V gene (reference sequence). CDR3 bases: TGTGCCAGCAGCCAAGTAATGGCCAGGGGTGACAATGAGCAGTTCTTC. This encodes CASSQVMARGDNEQFF.

This rearrangement joins TRBV7-9 to TRBJ1-1, with D tentatively TRBD1 (5 bases). The CDR3 is made up of 13 amino acids. V lost 1 base and J lost 10, with 13 bases in between. The germline V gene encodes CDR1 SEHNR and CDR2 FQNEAQ (reference sequence). Written as DNA, the CDR3 is TGTGCCAGCAGCTTAGATCCAGGGCAAGCAGCTTTCTTT. This translates into CASSLDPGQAAFF.

This clone was picked up a small number of times. The chain links TRBV10-3 to TRBJ2-1; D is possibly TRBD2 (5 bases). Trimming left V 2 bases short and J 5 bases short, with 10 bases between. The CDR3 is 14 amino acids. Germline V gene data show CDR1 as ENHRY and CDR2 as SYGVKD. Written as DNA, the CDR3 is TGTGCCATCAGTGAGGGAATTAGCGACAATGAGCAGTTCTTC. Protein product: CAISEGISDNEQFF.

This clone showed up just a few times. V usage is TRBV20-1 and J usage is TRBJ2-7; D is ambiguous. Germline CDR1 reads DFQATT; CDR2 reads SNEGSKA (reference sequence). The CDR3 consists of 10 residues. V was trimmed by 5 bases and J by 2 bases, leaving 4 bases between them. The CDR3 is CSAGPYEQYF. CDR3 DNA: TGCAGTGCTGGCCCCTACGAGCAGTACTTC.

The chain links TRBV19 to TRBJ2-7, with a possible D match to TRBD2 (6 bases). V lost 6 bases to trimming and J lost 0 bases, with 15 bases between them. The V gene's germline CDR1 is LNHDA and CDR2 SQIVND (reference sequence). The CDR3 loop spans 15 amino acids. In nucleotides, the CDR3 is TGTGCCAGTAGGGTTGCTACCGGGAGCTCCTACGAGCAGTACTTC. Translating it yields CASRVATGSSYEQYF.

This clone was seen more than once but under ten times. The rearrangement links TRBV3-1 (or the pseudogene TRBV3-2) to TRBJ1-6; D remains unclear. Germline V CDR1 and CDR2: LGHDT, YNNKEL (reference sequence). This CDR3 spans 14 amino acids. Trimming cost V 0 bases and J 7 bases, with 7 bases left between them. CDR3 DNA sequence: TGTGCCAGCAGCCAAGATTCCCTGAATTCACCCCTCCACTTT. Its translation: CASSQDSLNSPLHF.

This clone turned up a few times. The chain recombines TRBV24-1 with TRBJ2-3; 7 bases fit TRBD2. Germline CDR1 and CDR2: KGHDR and SFDVKD. Trimming took 9 bases from V and 6 from J; bases not matched to a gene: 11. This CDR3 is 14 amino acids long. The CDR3 coding sequence is TGTGCCACCGGGGAGGGCGGTTCAAGGGATACGCAGTATTTT. Its translation: CATGEGGSRDTQYF.

The chain couples TRBV27 to TRBJ2-7, with a possible D match to TRBD1 (5 bases). The V end was cut by 7 bases, the J end by 3 bases, with 13 bases between. This CDR3 has 13 amino acids. The V gene's germline CDR1 is MNHEY and CDR2 SMNVEV (reference sequence). The CDR3 sequence is CASKGWGSYEQYF. CDR3 DNA sequence: TGTGCCAGCAAGGGGTGGGGTAGCTACGAGCAGTACTTC.

The chain couples TRBV15 to TRBJ2-2, with a possible D match to TRBD2 (6 bases). Germline V lookup: CDR1 LNHNV, CDR2 YYDKDF (reference sequence). Trimming took 0 bases from V and 4 from J, leaving 15 bases between them. The length of the CDR3 is 17 residues. Written as DNA, the CDR3 is TGTGCCACCAGCAGAGAAGGAGGGGCTTCGGGCACCGGGGAGCTGTTTTTT. It codes for CATSREGGASGTGELFF.

The rearrangement uses TRBV3-1 (or the pseudogene TRBV3-2) and TRBJ1-4; a weak D match, TRBD1 (6 bases). V was clipped by 5 bases and J by 3 bases, with 10 bases between them. The germline CDR1 and CDR2 sequences are LGHDT and YNNKEL (reference sequence). This CDR3 has 14 residues. The CDR3 DNA follows: TGTGCCAGCAGCTTCAGGGGTCCTAATGAAAAACTGTTTTTT. It specifies CASSFRGPNEKLFF.

The J gene is TRBJ1-1, the V gene TRBV29-1; 11 bases fit TRBD1. CDR1 and CDR2 from the germline V gene are SQVTM and ANQGSEA. Trimming took 7 bases from V and 6 from J; bases not matched to a gene: 7. CDR3 length equals 13 residues. This CDR3 reads CSAMGQGGAEAFF. As DNA, the CDR3 is TGCAGCGCCATGGGACAGGGGGGCGCTGAAGCTTTCTTT.

The CDR3 spells CASSSGQGLDNSPLHF. CDR3 DNA sequence: TGCGCCAGCAGCTCCGGACAGGGTCTCGATAATTCACCCCTCCACTTT. V usage is TRBV5-1 and J usage is TRBJ1-6; 8 bases fit TRBD1. V gave up 3 bases and J gave up 5 bases; unmatched junction bases: 7. CDR3 length: 16 residues. CDR1 SGHRS and CDR2 YFSETQ come from the germline V gene.

The gene calls are TRBV28 and TRBJ1-1; D remains unclear. This CDR3 has 14 residues. Germline values: CDR1 MDHEN, CDR2 SYDVKM. Deletions cut 2 bases from V and 4 bases from J, with 11 bases between. CDR3 in amino acids: CASSLVSPSTEAFF. CDR3 DNA sequence: TGTGCCAGCAGTTTAGTCTCCCCGAGCACTGAAGCTTTCTTT.

The chain is built from TRBV9 and TRBJ2-3; D is perhaps TRBD2 (6 bases). The germline CDR1 and CDR2 sequences are SGDLS and YYNGEE. V was clipped by 4 bases and J by 3 bases, with 18 bases between them. The CDR3 sequence is 16 residues long. The CDR3: CASSLNPGLQTDTQYF. CDR3 sequence (DNA): TGTGCCAGCAGCCTGAATCCGGGACTCCAAACAGATACGCAGTATTTT.

The chain uses TRBV4-2 and TRBJ2-4; 8 bases map to TRBD1. The J segment lost 1 base and the V segment lost 0 bases, leaving 5 bases of the junction unmatched. Germline CDR1 reads LGHNA; CDR2 reads YNFKEQ. The CDR3 length is 17 residues. The CDR3 spells CASSQDSRQGAKNIQYF. The CDR3 DNA follows: TGTGCCAGCAGCCAAGACTCACGACAGGGGGCCAAAAACATTCAGTACTTC.

The rearrangement uses TRBV5-1 and TRBJ2-5, with 7 nucleotides matching TRBD1. Germline V CDR1 and CDR2: SGHRS, YFSETQ. J was trimmed by 5 bases and V by 3 bases; bases with no gene match: 4. The CDR3 has 13 residues. In DNA, the CDR3 is TGCGCCAGCAGCTACACAGGGGTGGAGACCCAGTACTTC. Amino acid sequence: CASSYTGVETQYF.

As DNA, the CDR3 is TGTGCCATCGCTCAGGCAAGGACTCAAGAGACCCAGTACTTC. Translating gives CAIAQARTQETQYF. The rearrangement links TRBV10-3 to TRBJ2-5; tentative D call: TRBD2 (5 bases). V lost 8 bases and J 2 bases, leaving 15 bases between the germline ends. Germline V gene data show CDR1 as ENHRY and CDR2 as SYGVKD. This CDR3 is built from 14 residues.

The chain has TRBV6-5 and TRBJ2-3, with TRBD1 matching 10 bases. The CDR3 has 14 residues. CDR1 is MNHEY and CDR2 is SVGAGI in the germline V gene. The trim removed 6 bases at V and 7 bases at J, leaving 7 bases unmatched. CDR3 DNA: TGTGCCAGCAGCCCGGGACAGGGGTCACATACGCAGTATTTT. As protein: CASSPGQGSHTQYF.

The chain recombines TRBV12-3 or TRBV12-4 with TRBJ1-1; 10 positions match TRBD1. CDR3 length: 13 amino acids. After removal of 7 bases from V and 6 bases from J, the junction contained 5 bases not matched to a gene. This chain's CDR3 is CASIWTGGAEAFF. CDR3 bases: TGTGCCAGCATATGGACAGGGGGTGCTGAAGCTTTCTTT.

The V gene is TRBV20-1, the J gene TRBJ1-2; 9 positions match TRBD1. CDR3 length: 11 residues. V shed 4 bases and J 12 bases; nucleotides not matched to a gene: 6. Germline CDR1 reads DFQATT; CDR2 reads SNEGSKA (reference sequence). The CDR3 coding sequence is TGCAGTGCTAAAGGGACAGGGACGGACACCTTC. It translates to CSAKGTGTDTF.

The chain combines TRBV28 with TRBJ1-5; 10 positions match TRBD1. After removal of 5 bases from V and 5 bases from J, the junction contained 9 bases not matched to a gene. From germline, CDR1 is MDHEN and CDR2 SYDVKM. The CDR3 runs to 16 residues. The DNA of the CDR3 is TGTGCCAGCAGTGCCCCGGGACAGGGGTTGTATCAGCCCCAGCATTTT. Amino acids: CASSAPGQGLYQPQHF.

V is TRBV7-3 and J is TRBJ1-2; D is unclear. CDR3 size: 11 residues. The germline gives CDR1 SGHTA, CDR2 FQGTGA. V lost 5 bases and J lost 5, with 6 bases in between. In DNA, the CDR3 is TGTGCCAGCAGCCGAGGGTATGGCTACACCTTC. It encodes CASSRGYGYTF. The entire variable domain, with the rest obtained from reference TRBV7-3 and TRBJ1-2, is as follows: GAGVSQTPSNKVTEKGKYVELRCDPISGHTALYWYRQSLGQGPEFLIYFQGTGAADDSGLPNDRFFAVRPEGSVSTLKIQRTERGDSAVYLCASSRGYGYTFGSGTRLTVV.

This clone was counted only a few times. The V call is TRBV6-2 or TRBV6-3, the J call TRBJ1-4; 7 nucleotides line up with TRBD1. From germline, CDR1 is MNHEY and CDR2 SVGEGT. This CDR3 has 15 residues. V shed 6 bases and J 1 base; nucleotides not matched to a gene: 5. This CDR3 reads CASSPGDRTNEKLFF. CDR3 in DNA: TGTGCCAGCAGCCCGGGGGACAGAACTAATGAAAAACTGTTTTTT.

V usage is TRBV11-3 and J usage is TRBJ1-2; 8 nucleotides align to TRBD1. The ends lost 4 bases at V and 1 base at J; junction bases unmatched: 5. Germline values: CDR1 SGHNT, CDR2 YENEEA. CDR3 length: 15 amino acids. CDR3 in DNA: TGTGCCAGCAGCTCCTACAGGGGGATTAACTATGGCTACACCTTC. Protein: CASSSYRGINYGYTF.

This clone was observed a few times. The rearrangement links TRBV14 to TRBJ1-1; TRBD1 agrees at 9 bases. The germline gives CDR1 SGHDN, CDR2 FVKESK. The CDR3 contains 18 residues. V shed 1 base, J shed 1 base, and the junction held 10 bases outside the gene matches. CDR3 protein: CASSQGWTGEFRNTEAFF. The DNA of the CDR3 is TGTGCCAGCAGCCAAGGATGGACAGGGGAATTTAGGAACACTGAAGCTTTCTTT.